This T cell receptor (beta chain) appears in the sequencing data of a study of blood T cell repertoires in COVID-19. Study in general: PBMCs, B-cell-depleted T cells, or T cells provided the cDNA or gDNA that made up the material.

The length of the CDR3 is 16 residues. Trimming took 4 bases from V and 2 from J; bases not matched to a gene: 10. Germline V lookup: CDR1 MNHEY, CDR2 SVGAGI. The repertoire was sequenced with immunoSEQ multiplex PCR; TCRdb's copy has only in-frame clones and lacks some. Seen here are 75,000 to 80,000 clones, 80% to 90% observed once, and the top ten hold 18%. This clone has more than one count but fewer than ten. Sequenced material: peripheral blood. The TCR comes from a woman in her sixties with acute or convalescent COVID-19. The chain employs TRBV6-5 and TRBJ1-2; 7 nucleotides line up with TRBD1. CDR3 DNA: TGTGCCAGCAGTTCCGATCGTACAGGGGTGAACTATGGCTACACCTTC. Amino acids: CASSSDRTGVNYGYTF.